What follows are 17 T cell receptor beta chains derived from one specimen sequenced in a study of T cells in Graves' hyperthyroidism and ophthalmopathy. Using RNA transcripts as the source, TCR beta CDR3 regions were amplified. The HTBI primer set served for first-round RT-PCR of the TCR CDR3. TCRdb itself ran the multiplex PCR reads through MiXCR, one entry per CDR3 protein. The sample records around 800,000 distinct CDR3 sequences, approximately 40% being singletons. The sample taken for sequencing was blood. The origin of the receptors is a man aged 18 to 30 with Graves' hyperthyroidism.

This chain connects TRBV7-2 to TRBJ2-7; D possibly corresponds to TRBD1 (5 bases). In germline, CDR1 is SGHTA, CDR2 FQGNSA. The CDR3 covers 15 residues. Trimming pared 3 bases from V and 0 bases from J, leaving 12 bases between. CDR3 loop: CASSFGAAGSYEQYF. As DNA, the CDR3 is TGTGCCAGCAGCTTTGGGGCTGCAGGCTCCTACGAGCAGTACTTC.

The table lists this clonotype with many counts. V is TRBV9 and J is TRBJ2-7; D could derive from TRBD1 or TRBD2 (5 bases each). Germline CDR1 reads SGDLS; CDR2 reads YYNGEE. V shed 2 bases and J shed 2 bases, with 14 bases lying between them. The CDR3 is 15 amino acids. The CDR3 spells CASSVGDGAAYEQYF. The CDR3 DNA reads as TGTGCCAGCAGCGTTGGCGACGGGGCCGCCTACGAGCAGTACTTC.

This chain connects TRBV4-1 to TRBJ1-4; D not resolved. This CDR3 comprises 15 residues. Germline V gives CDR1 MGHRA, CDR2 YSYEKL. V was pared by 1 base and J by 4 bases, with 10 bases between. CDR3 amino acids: CASSQVHSFNEKLFF. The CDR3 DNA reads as TGCGCCAGCAGCCAAGTACACAGCTTTAATGAAAAACTGTTTTTT.

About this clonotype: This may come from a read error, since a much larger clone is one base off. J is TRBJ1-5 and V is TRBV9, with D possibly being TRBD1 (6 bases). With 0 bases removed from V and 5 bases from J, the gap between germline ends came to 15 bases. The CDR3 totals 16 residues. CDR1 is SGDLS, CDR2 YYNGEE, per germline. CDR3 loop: CASSVEAGGVDQPQHF. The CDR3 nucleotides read TGTGCCAGCAGCGTAGAAGCTGGGGGCGTGGATCAGCCCCAGCATTTT.

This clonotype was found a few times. The CDR3 coding sequence is TGTGCCAGCAGCGAGGGGGCGGGGGGGGGCACTGAAGCTTTCTTT. Encoded protein: CASSEGAGGGTEAFF. The chain carries TRBV7-6 and TRBJ1-1, with 7 bases lining up with TRBD1. The germline V gene encodes CDR1 SGHVS and CDR2 FNYEAQ. Trimming at V came to 5 bases and at J to 4 bases, leaving 10 bases not matched to a gene. The length of the CDR3 is 15 residues.

The CDR3 loop is CASSPVAGANVLTF. CDR3 in DNA: TGTGCCAGCAGCCCGGTAGCCGGGGCCAACGTCCTGACTTTC. This chain joins TRBV7-2 and TRBJ2-6; D is ambiguous. The germline gives CDR1 SGHTA, CDR2 FQGNSA. V was trimmed by 5 bases and J by 4 bases, leaving 9 bases between them. The CDR3 contains 14 residues.

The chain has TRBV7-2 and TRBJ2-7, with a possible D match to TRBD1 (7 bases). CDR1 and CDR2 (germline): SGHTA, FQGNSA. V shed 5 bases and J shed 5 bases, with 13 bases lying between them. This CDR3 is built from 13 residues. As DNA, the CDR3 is TGTGCCAGCAGCCCAGGGGGGCCCAACGAGCAGTACTTC. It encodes CASSPGGPNEQYF.

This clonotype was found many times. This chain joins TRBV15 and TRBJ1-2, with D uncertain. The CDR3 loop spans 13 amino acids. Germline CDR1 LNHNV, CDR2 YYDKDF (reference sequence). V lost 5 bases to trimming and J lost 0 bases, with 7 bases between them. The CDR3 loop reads CATSHAANYGYTF. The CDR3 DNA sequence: TGTGCCACCAGCCACGCTGCTAACTATGGCTACACCTTC.

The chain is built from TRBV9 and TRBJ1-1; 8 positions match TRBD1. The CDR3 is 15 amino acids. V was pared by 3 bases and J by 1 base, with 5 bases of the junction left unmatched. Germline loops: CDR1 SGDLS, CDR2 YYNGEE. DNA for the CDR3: TGTGCCAGCAGCGCCTTCACAGGGGGGAACACTGAAGCTTTCTTT. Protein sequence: CASSAFTGGNTEAFF.

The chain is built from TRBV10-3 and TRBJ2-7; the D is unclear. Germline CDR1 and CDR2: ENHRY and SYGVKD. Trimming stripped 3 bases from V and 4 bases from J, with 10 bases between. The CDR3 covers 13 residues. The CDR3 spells CAISEPNRYEQYF. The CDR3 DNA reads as TGTGCCATCAGTGAACCCAACCGGTACGAGCAGTACTTC.

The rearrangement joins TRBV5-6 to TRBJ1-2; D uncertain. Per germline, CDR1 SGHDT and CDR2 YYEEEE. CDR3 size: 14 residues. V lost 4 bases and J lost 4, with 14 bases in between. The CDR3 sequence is CASSRWTVGYGYTF. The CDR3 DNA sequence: TGTGCCAGCAGCCGCTGGACCGTAGGCTATGGCTACACCTTC.

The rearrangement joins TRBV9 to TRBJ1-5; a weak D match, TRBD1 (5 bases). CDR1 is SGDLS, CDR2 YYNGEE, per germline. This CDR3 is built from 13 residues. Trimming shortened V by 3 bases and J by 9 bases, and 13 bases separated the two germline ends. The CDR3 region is CASSEVGDGPQHF. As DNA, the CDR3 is TGTGCCAGCAGCGAGGTAGGGGATGGGCCCCAGCATTTT.

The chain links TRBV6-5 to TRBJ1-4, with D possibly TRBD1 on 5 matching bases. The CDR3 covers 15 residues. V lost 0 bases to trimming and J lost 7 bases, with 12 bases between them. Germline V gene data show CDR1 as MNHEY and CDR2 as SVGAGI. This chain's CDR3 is CASSYSGAYSEKLFF. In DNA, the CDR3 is TGTGCCAGCAGTTACTCTGGGGCGTACAGTGAAAAACTGTTTTTT.

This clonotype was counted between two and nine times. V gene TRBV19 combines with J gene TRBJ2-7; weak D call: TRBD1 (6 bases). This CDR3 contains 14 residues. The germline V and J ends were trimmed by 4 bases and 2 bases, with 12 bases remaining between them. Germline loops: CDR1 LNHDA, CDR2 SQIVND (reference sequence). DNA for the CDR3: TGTGCCAGTAGTAGCCGGGACACAACCTACGAGCAGTACTTC. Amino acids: CASSSRDTTYEQYF.

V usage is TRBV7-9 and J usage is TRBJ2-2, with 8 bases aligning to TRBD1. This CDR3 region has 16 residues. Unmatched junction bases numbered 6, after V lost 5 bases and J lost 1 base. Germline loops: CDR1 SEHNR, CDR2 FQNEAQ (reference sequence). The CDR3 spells CASSITGTGNTGELFF. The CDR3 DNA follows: TGTGCCAGCAGCATTACCGGGACAGGGAACACCGGGGAGCTGTTTTTT.

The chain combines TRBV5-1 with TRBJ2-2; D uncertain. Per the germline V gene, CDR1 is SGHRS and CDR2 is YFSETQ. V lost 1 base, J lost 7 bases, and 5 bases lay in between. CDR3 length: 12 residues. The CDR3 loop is CASSLFGGELFF. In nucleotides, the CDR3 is TGCGCCAGCAGCTTGTTCGGCGGGGAGCTGTTTTTT.

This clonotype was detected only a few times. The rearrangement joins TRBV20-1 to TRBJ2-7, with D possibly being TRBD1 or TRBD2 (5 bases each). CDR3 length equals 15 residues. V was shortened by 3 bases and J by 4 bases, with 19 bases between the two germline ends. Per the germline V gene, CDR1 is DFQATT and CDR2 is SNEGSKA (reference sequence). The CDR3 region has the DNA TGCAGTGCTAGGAGAGGGGCAGGGAAGGGGTACGAGCAGTACTTC. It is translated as CSARRGAGKGYEQYF.